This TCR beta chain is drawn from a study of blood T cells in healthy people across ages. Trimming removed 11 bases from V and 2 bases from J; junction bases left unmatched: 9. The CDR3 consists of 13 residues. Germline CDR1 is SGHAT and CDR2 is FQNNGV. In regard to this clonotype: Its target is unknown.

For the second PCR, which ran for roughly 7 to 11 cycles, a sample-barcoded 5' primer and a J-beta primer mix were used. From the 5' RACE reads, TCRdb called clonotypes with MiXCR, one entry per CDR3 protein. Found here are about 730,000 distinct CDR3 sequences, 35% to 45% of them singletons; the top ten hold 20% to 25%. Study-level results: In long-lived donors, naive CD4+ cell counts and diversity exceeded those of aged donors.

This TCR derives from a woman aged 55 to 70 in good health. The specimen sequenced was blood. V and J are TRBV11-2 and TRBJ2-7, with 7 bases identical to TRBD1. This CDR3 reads CAGAPQGAYEQYF. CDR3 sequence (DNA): TGTGCCGGAGCGCCCCAGGGGGCCTACGAGCAGTACTTC.